Described below is a single T cell receptor (beta chain) sequence and its context. Its cognate antigen is unknown. This specimen comes from a study of OX40 agonist ivuxolimab in advanced cancers. Study-level findings and limits: Partial responders receiving 0.1-3.0 mg/kg showed among the lowest clonal expansion.

Germline CDR1 MDHEN, CDR2 SYDVKM. This CDR3 is 13 amino acids long. Trimming left V 7 bases short and J 1 base short, with 8 bases between. Some clones are missing from TCRdb's copy, which holds only in-frame ones; the method was immunoSEQ multiplex PCR. The table has 40,000 to 55,000 clones, more than 70% seen once. The chain couples TRBV28 to TRBJ1-5; D uncertain. The source was CD4+ or CD8+ T cells sorted from blood, collected in a trial of the OX40 agonist ivuxolimab. The sequence was obtained from an adult with an advanced solid tumor such as melanoma, head and neck, liver or kidney cancer. The DNA of the CDR3 is TGTGCCAGCATCTGGGGAAGCAATCAGCCCCAGCATTTT. Protein: CASIWGSNQPQHF.